These T cell receptor beta chains were read from a single sample in a study of human T cells and chemical hapten exposure. Via MiXCR, TCRdb re-called the RACE reads, giving one row per CDR3 protein. The sample holds 35,000 to 40,000 distinct CDR3 sequences, approximately 10% seen once. This specimen was whole blood, taken in connection with sensitization to the hapten diphenylcyclopropenone (DPC). The receptors were gathered from a man aged 30-40 years with alopecia areata. Some clones in this sample may be carry-over from other donors' samples. Both conserved end residues are part of each CDR3. Fields, in order: J gene, D gene, V gene, clone size, CDR3 DNA, CDR3 protein. A D gene is named only where the DNA matches it firmly. The size field is filled for only some rows; it gives once, few, many or a size class.

J gene: TRBJ2-2
D gene: TRBD2
V gene: TRBV7-2
clone size: many
CDR3 DNA: TGTGCCAGCAGTCTAGCGGGAGGAAGGGCCGGGGAGCTGTTTTTT
CDR3 protein: CASSLAGGRAGELFF

J gene: TRBJ1-5
D gene: NA
V gene: TRBV3-1
clone size: many
CDR3 DNA: TGTGCCAGCAGCCAAGAGCCTTCGACGGATCAGCCCCAGCATTTT
CDR3 protein: CASSQEPSTDQPQHF

J gene: TRBJ1-5
D gene: NA
V gene: TRBV5-5
clone size: NA
CDR3 DNA: TGTGCCAGCAGCTTGGACAATCAGCCCCAGCATTTT
CDR3 protein: CASSLDNQPQHF

J gene: TRBJ2-3
D gene: NA
V gene: TRBV11-2
clone size: many
CDR3 DNA: TGTGCCAGCAGCTTAAGAGGGGTACGGGGGCTTCAAGATACGCAGTATTTT
CDR3 protein: CASSLRGVRGLQDTQYF

J gene: TRBJ2-3
D gene: NA
V gene: TRBV18
clone size: many
CDR3 DNA: TGTGCCAGCTCACCTCTCCAGGGGGGGATCACAGATACGCAGTATTTT
CDR3 protein: CASSPLQGGITDTQYF

J gene: TRBJ2-3
D gene: NA
V gene: TRBV5-1
clone size: many
CDR3 DNA: TGCGCCAGCACTCCGGAGGGCACAGATACGCAGTATTTT
CDR3 protein: CASTPEGTDTQYF

J gene: TRBJ2-1
D gene: NA
V gene: TRBV4-1
clone size: many
CDR3 DNA: TGCGCCAGCAGCCAAGTAACGGGGGGCAGAAATGAGCAGTTCTTC
CDR3 protein: CASSQVTGGRNEQFF

J gene: TRBJ1-5
D gene: NA
V gene: TRBV2
clone size: NA
CDR3 DNA: TGTGCCAGCAGGGGACACCTTGGCAATCAGCCCCAGCATTTT
CDR3 protein: CASRGHLGNQPQHF

J gene: TRBJ2-1
D gene: TRBD1
V gene: TRBV12-3/TRBV12-4
clone size: NA
CDR3 DNA: TGTGCCAGCAGTCCACAGGGGGCTAGCAATGAGCAGTTCTTC
CDR3 protein: CASSPQGASNEQFF

J gene: TRBJ1-1
D gene: NA
V gene: TRBV7-8
clone size: NA
CDR3 DNA: TGTGCCAGCAGCTCCCGCGTGTTTATGAACACTGAAGCTTTCTTT
CDR3 protein: CASSSRVFMNTEAFF

J gene: TRBJ2-1
D gene: NA
V gene: TRBV19
clone size: NA
CDR3 DNA: TGTGCCAGTACATCCCAGGCGAGCTCCTACAATGAGCAGTTCTTC
CDR3 protein: CASTSQASSYNEQFF

J gene: TRBJ2-3
D gene: NA
V gene: TRBV7-6
clone size: NA
CDR3 DNA: TGTGCCAGCAGCGCCAGCCGTATCACAGATACGCAGTATTTT
CDR3 protein: CASSASRITDTQYF

J gene: TRBJ2-1
D gene: NA
V gene: TRBV7-3
clone size: many
CDR3 DNA: TGTGCCAGCAGCCTAACAAGGGGAGTGGAGCAGTTCTTC
CDR3 protein: CASSLTRGVEQFF

J gene: TRBJ2-1
D gene: NA
V gene: TRBV29-1
clone size: many
CDR3 DNA: TGCAGCGTTGAAATGGTTAATGAGCAGTTCTTC
CDR3 protein: CSVEMVNEQFF

J gene: TRBJ2-5
D gene: TRBD1
V gene: TRBV20-1
clone size: NA
CDR3 DNA: TGCAGTGCTAACAGGGGCCTCCAAGAGACCCAGTACTTC
CDR3 protein: CSANRGLQETQYF

J gene: TRBJ2-2
D gene: TRBD2
V gene: TRBV10-2
clone size: NA
CDR3 DNA: TGCGCCAGCAATAAGATAGCGGGGGGTCCTACCGGGGAGCTGTTTTTT
CDR3 protein: CASNKIAGGPTGELFF

J gene: TRBJ2-5
D gene: NA
V gene: TRBV3-1
clone size: NA
CDR3 DNA: TGTGCCAGCAGCCAAGGGGGGGCGGAGACCCAGTACTTC
CDR3 protein: CASSQGGAETQYF

J gene: TRBJ2-3
D gene: NA
V gene: TRBV18
clone size: NA
CDR3 DNA: TGTGCCAGCTCACCCCAGGGAACAGATACGCAGTATTTT
CDR3 protein: CASSPQGTDTQYF

J gene: TRBJ1-2
D gene: NA
V gene: TRBV20-1
clone size: few
CDR3 DNA: TGCAGTGCTAGAGATCATGTCGAGAAGGGCTACACCTTC
CDR3 protein: CSARDHVEKGYTF